The clone carrying this T cell receptor beta chain was observed a handful of times. Both 60 Vbeta primers and 13 Jbeta primers went into the PCR. Measured with immunoSEQ multiplex PCR; TCRdb has only the in-frame clones, and not every one. The repertoire holds 110,000 to 150,000 clones, with around 10% as singletons. The data were obtained in a study of cytomegalovirus exposure and HLA in healthy donors. Turning to the study itself: An early release of data contained 75 million to 100 million unique TCRs, which came from HLA-typed donors.

V lost 5 bases and J lost 3, with 16 bases in between. This CDR3 is 16 amino acids long. The germline gives CDR1 PRHDT, CDR2 FYEKMQ (reference sequence). The sequence came from a male donor in good health and CMV-seronegative. Sequencing was performed on PBMCs. The rearrangement joins TRBV13 to TRBJ2-2; D perhaps matches TRBD1 (6 bases). DNA for the CDR3: TGTGCCAGCAGCCCCCCACTGGGACACTACACCGGGGAGCTGTTTTTT. Translating it yields CASSPPLGHYTGELFF.